This paragraph reports one T cell receptor (beta chain). Participants came from under 30 US areas, aged about 18 to 89 years. This sample is drawn from a study of blood T cell repertoires in COVID-19. Clones were read by immunoSEQ multiplex PCR, and TCRdb kept only the in-frame ones, dropping some. The table lists approximately 440,000 clones, 90% of them singletons. The V gene lost 1 base and the J gene lost 2 bases, with 14 bases spanning the gap. The length of the CDR3 is 16 residues. CDR1 and CDR2 (germline): SGHNT, YENEEA. This receptor was obtained from a man aged 18 to 30 who had recovered from COVID-19. Sequencing was performed on PBMCs or T cells enriched from blood (not recorded which). The chain employs TRBV11-3 and TRBJ2-5, with D possibly matching TRBD1 (5 bases). The CDR3 coding sequence is TGTGCCAGCAGCTTAGGGGCAGGGCTTTTACAAGAGACCCAGTACTTC. Protein sequence: CASSLGAGLLQETQYF.